This is a list of T cell receptor beta chains from one sample in a study of blood T cells in healthy people across ages. TCRdb itself ran the 5' RACE reads through MiXCR, one entry per CDR3 protein. The data show about 1.8 million distinct CDR3 sequences, roughly 50% seen once. The sequenced material came from blood. The receptors here all came from a woman in her forties in good health. The CDR3 runs from the conserved cysteine through the conserved F or W. The order of the fields is clone size, V gene, J gene, D gene, CDR3 DNA, CDR3 protein. D genes are given only for firm matches. Clone size is given for some rows only: seen once, a few or many times, or a class if the clone is expanded.

>NA|TRBV6-6|TRBJ2-5|NA
TGTGCCAGCAGCAATGGGATACTAGTGGAGACCCAGTACTTC
CASSNGILVETQYF
>NA|TRBV7-9|TRBJ1-2|NA
TGTGCCAGCAGCTTAAAGGGCAGCTATGGCTACACCTTC
CASSLKGSYGYTF
>NA|TRBV25-1|TRBJ2-4|TRBD1
TGTGCCACTACCGGGACAGCTAACATTCAGTACTTC
CATTGTANIQYF
>NA|TRBV4-3|TRBJ1-4|TRBD1
TGCGCCAGCAGCCATTGGACAGGGTGGGATGAAAAACTGTTTTTT
CASSHWTGWDEKLFF
>few|TRBV11-2|TRBJ2-1|NA
TGTGCCAGCAGCCCGGCCTTACCCCTTAATGAGCAGTTCTTC
CASSPALPLNEQFF
>NA|TRBV20-1|TRBJ2-5|NA
TGCAGTGCTAGAGCTAAAGGGGAAGCGCCGAAGGGGACCCAGTACTTC
CSARAKGEAPKGTQYF
>once|TRBV5-1|TRBJ1-2|NA
TGCGCCAGCAGCATGGGCCCGGAGGAGGTGGCCTTCTATGGCTACACCTTC
CASSMGPEEVAFYGYTF
>NA|TRBV7-2|TRBJ2-5|TRBD2
TGTGCCAGCAGCTTAGAGGTTGTGGGGGGGCAAGAGACCCAGTACTTC
CASSLEVVGGQETQYF
>once|TRBV5-1|TRBJ2-3|NA
TGCGCCAGCAGCCGAGACAGCATCCACACAGATACGCCGTATTTT
CASSRDSIHTDTPYF
>NA|TRBV6-2/TRBV6-3|TRBJ2-6|NA
TGTGCCAGCACCGCCAACAGGGAATCTGGGGCCAACGTCCTGACTTTC
CASTANRESGANVLTF
>NA|TRBV7-9|TRBJ2-3|NA
TGTGCCAGCAGCTCCCACGGTTTGGTCACAGATACGCAGTATTTT
CASSSHGLVTDTQYF
>NA|TRBV7-9|TRBJ2-7|NA
TGTGCCAGCAGCTTAGAGGACTACTACGAGCAGTACTTC
CASSLEDYYEQYF
>NA|TRBV5-1|TRBJ1-2|TRBD1
TGCGCCAGCAGCCCGGGACAGCAAATCTATGGCTACACCTTC
CASSPGQQIYGYTF
>NA|TRBV28|TRBJ1-2|NA
TGTGCCAGCAGTTTGGAGCAGGGGAAGAACTATGGCTACACCTTC
CASSLEQGKNYGYTF
>NA|TRBV20-1|TRBJ2-7|TRBD1
TGCAGTGCTAGGGACAGGCAGACCCTTAATTACGAGCAGTACTTC
CSARDRQTLNYEQYF
>NA|TRBV20-1|TRBJ2-1|NA
TGCAGTGCTCCTGACAATGAGCAGTTCTTC
CSAPDNEQFF
>once|TRBV19|TRBJ1-1|TRBD1
TGTGCCAGTAACCAAGACAGGGGCGGGAACACTGAAGCTTTCTTT
CASNQDRGGNTEAFF
>few|TRBV20-1|TRBJ2-6|NA
TGCAGTGCTAGAGGGGGGGCGGCTGGGGCCAACGTCCTGACTTTC
CSARGGAAGANVLTF
>few|TRBV6-5|TRBJ1-2|NA
TGTGCCAGCAGTTCCGGGGGGGCAGCCTATTATGGCTACACCTTC
CASSSGGAAYYGYTF
>NA|TRBV7-6|TRBJ1-1|NA
TGTGCCAGCAGCTTTTCGGCCGGGACCCCCGAGCCCACTGAAGCTTTCTTT
CASSFSAGTPEPTEAFF
>NA|TRBV5-5|TRBJ1-2|NA
TGTGCCAGCAGCTCGGGACACGCAACTAACTATGGCTACACCTTC
CASSSGHATNYGYTF
>NA|TRBV4-1|TRBJ2-1|NA
TGCGCCTGCAGCGGAGCCCCGTCCGCGAGTGGGTTCTACAATGAGCAGTTCTTC
CACSGAPSASGFYNEQFF
>few|TRBV29-1|TRBJ2-5|TRBD1
TGCAGCGTCCGGGGGGACAGGGACCAAGAGACCCAGTACTTC
CSVRGDRDQETQYF
>few|TRBV7-6|TRBJ1-2|NA
TGTGCCAGCAGCTTAGCTGCACAGGGCGGCTATGGCTACACCTTC
CASSLAAQGGYGYTF
>few|TRBV2|TRBJ2-7|TRBD2
TGTGCCAGCAGGAAGACTAGCGGGGACCCCTACGAGCAGTACTTC
CASRKTSGDPYEQYF
>NA|TRBV12-3/TRBV12-4|TRBJ2-1|NA
TGTGCCAGCACAAATATTGGTGAGCAGTTCTTC
CASTNIGEQFF
>NA|TRBV20-1|TRBJ1-1|NA
TGCCGCGGGGTGGACCGCATCAACACTGAAGCTTTCTTT
CRGVDRINTEAFF
>few|TRBV5-1|TRBJ1-2|NA
TGCGCCAGCCGGAAAATCCCATGGGCGGAAGCCGAGGATGGCTACACCTTC
CASRKIPWAEAEDGYTF
>NA|TRBV20-1|TRBJ2-1|NA
TGCAGTGCTAGAGATTTTTTCGAGGCAAACTCCTACAATGAGCAGTTCTTC
CSARDFFEANSYNEQFF
>NA|TRBV4-3|TRBJ2-5|NA
TGCGCCAGAAGCCAAGAACGGCATGAGACCCAGTACTTC
CARSQERHETQYF
>few|TRBV2|TRBJ2-1|NA
TGTGCCAGCAGGTCGCCAGCCAGGGATGAGCAGTTCTTC
CASRSPARDEQFF
>few|TRBV4-1|TRBJ1-2|NA
TGCGCCAGCAGGCCAACTTCGGCAATTAACTATGGCTACACCTTC
CASRPTSAINYGYTF
>NA|TRBV28|TRBJ2-3|TRBD1
TGTGCCAGCAGTGGTTACAGGGGGCGGTTAAGCACAGATACGCAGTATTTT
CASSGYRGRLSTDTQYF
>once|TRBV29-1|TRBJ2-3|NA
TGCAGCGTTGTTGGGGGGCGGACAGATACGCAGTATTTT
CSVVGGRTDTQYF
>NA|TRBV7-2|TRBJ2-3|NA
TGTGCCAGCAGCTTAACTCCCAGACCTAGCACAGATACGCAGTATTTT
CASSLTPRPSTDTQYF
>NA|TRBV4-2|TRBJ2-7|NA
TGTGCCAGCGCCACGGGGACGGTGGGCTACGAGCAGTACTTC
CASATGTVGYEQYF
>few|TRBV20-1|TRBJ2-5|TRBD2
TGCAGTGCCACCCTAGCGGGGGCAAAAGGGGAGCAGTACTTC
CSATLAGAKGEQYF
>NA|TRBV6-2/TRBV6-3|TRBJ2-1|TRBD2
TGTGCCAGCAGTTACGGCCTAGCGGGGGGCAGGTACAATGAGCAGTTCTTC
CASSYGLAGGRYNEQFF
>NA|TRBV29-1|TRBJ2-1|TRBD1
TGCAGCGCGGACAGGGGCGATTACAATGAGCAGTTCTTC
CSADRGDYNEQFF
>NA|TRBV6-2/TRBV6-3|TRBJ2-3|TRBD2
TGTGCCAGCAGTCTGCCCGAGGGGCGGGGGGGCGGAGATACGCAGTATTTT
CASSLPEGRGGGDTQYF
>NA|TRBV28|TRBJ1-2|NA
TGTGCCAGCAGCCGGTACGGGAATGGCTACACCTTC
CASSRYGNGYTF
>NA|TRBV20-1|TRBJ2-1|TRBD2
TGCAGTGCTAGGGAACCGGGACTAGCGGGGGGTCTCTCCTACAATGAGCAGTTCTTC
CSAREPGLAGGLSYNEQFF
>few|TRBV3-1|TRBJ2-5|NA
TGTGCCAGCAGCCAAGAGCTTTCCGAAGAGACCCAGTACTTC
CASSQELSEETQYF